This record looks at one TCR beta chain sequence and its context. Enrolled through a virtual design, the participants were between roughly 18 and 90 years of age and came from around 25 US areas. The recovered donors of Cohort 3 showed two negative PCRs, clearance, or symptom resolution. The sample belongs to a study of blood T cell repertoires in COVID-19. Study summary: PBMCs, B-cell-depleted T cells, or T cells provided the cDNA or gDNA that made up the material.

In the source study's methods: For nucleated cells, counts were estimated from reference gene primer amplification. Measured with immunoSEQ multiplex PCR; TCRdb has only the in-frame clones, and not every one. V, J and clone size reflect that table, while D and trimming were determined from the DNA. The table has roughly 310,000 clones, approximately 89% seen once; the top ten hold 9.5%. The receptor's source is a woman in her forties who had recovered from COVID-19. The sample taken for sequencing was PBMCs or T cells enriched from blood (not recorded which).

Here the CDR3 DNA reads TGTGCCACCAGCATCGGGGTAAGGGATGAAGCTTTCTTT. Its translation: CATSIGVRDEAFF. V and J are TRBV15 and TRBJ1-1; no firm D call. This CDR3 contains 13 residues. The germline V and J ends were trimmed by 4 bases and 7 bases, with 13 bases remaining between them. In germline, CDR1 is LNHNV, CDR2 YYDKDF (reference sequence).